This T cell receptor beta chain was observed in a study of T cell responses to AZD1222 COVID-19 vaccine. Assay used: immunoSEQ multiplex PCR; TCRdb lists only in-frame clones, some missing. The sample has about 130,000 clones; 89% are singletons. As concerns this clone: As yet, its antigen is unknown.

Overall study results and limits: Most donors were white British, females outnumbered males, and clonal diversity was possibly underestimated. Of the AZD1222 recipients, only 5 or 6 were seropositive at baseline.

Sequencing was performed on peripheral blood, taken on day 0 of AZD1222 vaccination. The TCR originated in an adult in good health.

The CDR3 region has the DNA TGTGCCAGCAGCTTATTCGCCCCCGTATCTGGAAACACCATATATTTT. Translated, it gives CASSLFAPVSGNTIYF. This sequence joins TRBV11-2 and TRBJ1-3; D uncertain. Per germline, CDR1 SGHAT and CDR2 FQNNGV. Trimming stripped 2 bases from V and 1 base from J, with 12 bases between. The CDR3 loop spans 16 amino acids.